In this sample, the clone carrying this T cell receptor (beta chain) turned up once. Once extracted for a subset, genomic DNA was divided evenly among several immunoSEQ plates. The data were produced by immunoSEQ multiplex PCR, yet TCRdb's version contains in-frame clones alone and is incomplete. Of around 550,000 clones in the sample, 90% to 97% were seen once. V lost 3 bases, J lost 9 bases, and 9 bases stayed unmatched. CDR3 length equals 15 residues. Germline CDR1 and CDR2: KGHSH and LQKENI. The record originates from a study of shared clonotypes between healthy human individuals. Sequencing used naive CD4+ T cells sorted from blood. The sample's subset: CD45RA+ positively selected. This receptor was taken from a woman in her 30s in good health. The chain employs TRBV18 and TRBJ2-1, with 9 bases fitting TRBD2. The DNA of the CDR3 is TGTGCCAGCTCACCCGTCGTTAGCGGGAGTAGTGAGCAGTTCTTC. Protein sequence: CASSPVVSGSSEQFF. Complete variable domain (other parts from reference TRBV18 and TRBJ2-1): NAGVMQNPRHLVRRRGQEARLRCSPMKGHSHVYWYRQLPEEGLKFMVYLQKENIIDESGMPKERFSAEFPKEGPSILRIQQVVRGDSAAYFCASSPVVSGSSEQFFGPGTRLTVL.